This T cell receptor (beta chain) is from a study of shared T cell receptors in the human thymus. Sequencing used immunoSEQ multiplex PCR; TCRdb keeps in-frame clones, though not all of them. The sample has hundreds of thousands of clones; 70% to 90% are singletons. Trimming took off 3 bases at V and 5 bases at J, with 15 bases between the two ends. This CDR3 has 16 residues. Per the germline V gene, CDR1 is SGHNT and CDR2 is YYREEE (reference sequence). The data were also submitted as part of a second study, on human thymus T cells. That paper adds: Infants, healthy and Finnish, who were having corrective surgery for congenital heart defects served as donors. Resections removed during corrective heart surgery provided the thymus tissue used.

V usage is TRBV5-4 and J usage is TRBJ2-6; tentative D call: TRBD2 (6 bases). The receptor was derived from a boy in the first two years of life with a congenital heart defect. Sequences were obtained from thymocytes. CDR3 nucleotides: TGTGCCAGCAGCTCGCCCGCGGGGCGCTGGGCCAACGTCCTGACTTTC. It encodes CASSSPAGRWANVLTF.